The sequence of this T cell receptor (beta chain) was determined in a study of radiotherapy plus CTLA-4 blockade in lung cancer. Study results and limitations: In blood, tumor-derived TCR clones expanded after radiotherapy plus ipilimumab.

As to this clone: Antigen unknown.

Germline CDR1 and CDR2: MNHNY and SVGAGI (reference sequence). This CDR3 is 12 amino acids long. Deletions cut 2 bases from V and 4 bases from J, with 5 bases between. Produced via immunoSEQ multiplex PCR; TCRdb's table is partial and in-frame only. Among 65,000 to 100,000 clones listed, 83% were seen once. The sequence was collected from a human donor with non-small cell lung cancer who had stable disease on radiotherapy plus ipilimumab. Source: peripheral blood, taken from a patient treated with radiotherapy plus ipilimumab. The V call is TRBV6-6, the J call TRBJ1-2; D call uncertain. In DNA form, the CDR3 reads TGTGCCAGCAGTTACGACGGCTATGGCTACACCTTC. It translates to CASSYDGYGYTF.